The 22 T cell receptor beta chains below were found in one sample sequenced in a study of Tregs in tolerant kidney transplant recipients. Generated by immunoSEQ multiplex PCR, the TCRdb table keeps only in-frame clones and is missing some. Found here are under 20,000 clones, roughly four fifths of them singletons; the top ten hold approximately 2.7%. Sequences were obtained from Tregs from blood. Source of these receptors: a human donor in good health.

The V and J genes are TRBV25-1 and TRBJ2-5; D may be TRBD1 (7 bases). Germline CDR1 reads MGHDK; CDR2 reads SYGVNS. The CDR3 is 15 amino acids. The V gene lost 4 bases and the J gene lost 2 bases, with 14 bases spanning the gap. The CDR3 DNA follows: TGTGCCAGCAGTGGCGGGATACAGGGGCAAGAGACCCAGTACTTC. Translated: CASSGGIQGQETQYF.

The gene calls are TRBV27 and TRBJ2-2; no clear D gene. Germline V gene lookup returns CDR1 MNHEY and CDR2 SMNVEV (reference sequence). The CDR3 is 12 amino acids. The V and J ends lost 3 bases and 6 bases respectively, with 5 bases between them. CDR3 loop: CASSLWPGELFF. In DNA, the CDR3 is TGTGCCAGCAGTTTGTGGCCCGGGGAGCTGTTTTTT.

The V call is TRBV21-1, the J call TRBJ2-1. TRBV21-1 is a pseudogene locus. This CDR3 is 14 amino acids long. The CDR3 region is CASSQRAGYNEQFF. The DNA of the CDR3 is TGTGCCAGCAGCCAAAGGGCTGGGTACAATGAGCAGTTCTTC.

The rearrangement links TRBV19 to TRBJ1-1; D call uncertain. This CDR3 contains 16 residues. Germline loops: CDR1 LNHDA, CDR2 SQIVND (reference sequence). Trimming removed 6 bases from V and 0 bases from J, with 17 bases in between. DNA for the CDR3: TGTGCCAGTAGGGGGAGTCTGGGGATGATGAACACTGAAGCTTTCTTT. Its protein is CASRGSLGMMNTEAFF.

This chain connects TRBV5-1 to TRBJ2-5; 9 bases fit TRBD1. Per the germline V gene, CDR1 is SGHRS and CDR2 is YFSETQ. Unmatched junction bases numbered 12, after V lost 4 bases and J lost 5 bases. The CDR3 length is 16 residues. The CDR3 loop is CASSRTDRGNLETQYF. The CDR3 DNA is TGCGCCAGCAGCAGAACGGACAGGGGAAATTTGGAGACCCAGTACTTC.

V and J are TRBV4-3 and TRBJ1-2; D ambiguous. V was shortened by 4 bases and J by 1 base, with 10 bases between the two germline ends. Looked up from germline, CDR1 is LGHNA and CDR2 is YSLEER. This CDR3 region has 14 residues. CDR3 sequence (DNA): TGCGCCAGCAGCCGCAGAGGAGTTAACTATGGCTACACCTTC. It codes for CASSRRGVNYGYTF.

The chain recombines TRBV11-2 with TRBJ2-3; 11 bases map to TRBD2. There are 16 residues in the CDR3. Germline values: CDR1 SGHAT, CDR2 FQNNGV. The V segment lost 5 bases and the J segment 2 bases; nucleotides outside the gene matches: 6. The CDR3, as DNA: TGTGCCAGCAGCCCGACTAGCGGGGTGCCCACAGATACGCAGTATTTT. Its protein product is CASSPTSGVPTDTQYF.

The CDR3 DNA reads as TGTGCCAGTAGTATTGGGAGCGGGAGGGGCTTACGAGAGCAGTACTTC. It yields the protein CASSIGSGRGLREQYF. The chain links TRBV19 to TRBJ2-7; the match to TRBD2 covers 10 bases. This CDR3 comprises 16 residues. With 3 bases clipped from V and 7 bases from J, the junction kept 12 bases outside the gene matches. In germline, CDR1 is LNHDA, CDR2 SQIVND (reference sequence).

The chain employs TRBV6-6 and TRBJ1-1; 7 nucleotides align to TRBD1. Germline CDR1 MNHNY, CDR2 SVGAGI (reference sequence). V was pared by 8 bases and J by 5 bases, with 8 bases of the junction left unmatched. This CDR3 is built from 13 residues. The DNA for the CDR3 is TGTGCCAGCGTCCAGGGGGAAGGAACTGAAGCTTTCTTT. Translated: CASVQGEGTEAFF.

This clone has only one observation. The V gene is TRBV13, the J gene TRBJ2-5, with D uncertain. Looked up from germline, CDR1 is PRHDT and CDR2 is FYEKMQ (reference sequence). Between the trimmed V and J ends, which lost 2 bases and 2 bases, there was a span of 9 bases. The CDR3 totals 14 residues. CDR3 region: CASSLRHIQETQYF. In DNA, the CDR3 is TGTGCCAGCAGCTTAAGGCATATTCAAGAGACCCAGTACTTC.

This rearrangement joins TRBV11-1 to TRBJ2-3; no clear D gene. The CDR3 runs 14 residues. Deletions cut 4 bases from V and 1 base from J, with 9 bases between. Germline CDR1 reads SGHAT; CDR2 reads FQDESV (reference sequence). The DNA of the CDR3 is TGTGCCAGCAGCTCGATTCAGGGCACAGATACGCAGTATTTT. Its protein product is CASSSIQGTDTQYF.

This chain connects TRBV12-5 to TRBJ2-2; D is ambiguous. V dropped 6 bases and J dropped 4 bases, with 15 bases sitting between them. The CDR3 has 15 amino acids. CDR1 and CDR2 (germline): LGHNT, FRNRAP. The DNA for the CDR3 is TGTGCTAGTGGGGGCCCCAGGAAGGGCACCGGGGAGCTGTTTTTT. Its translation: CASGGPRKGTGELFF.

The chain has TRBV5-1 and TRBJ2-7; weak D call: TRBD2 (6 bases). Germline V gene lookup returns CDR1 SGHRS and CDR2 YFSETQ. V was clipped by 0 bases and J by 4 bases, with 8 bases between them. There are 13 residues in the CDR3. In nucleotides, the CDR3 is TGCGCCAGCAGCTTGGAAGGACTATACGAGCAGTACTTC. Protein sequence: CASSLEGLYEQYF. Complete variable domain (other parts from reference TRBV5-1 and TRBJ2-7): KAGVTQTPRYLIKTRGQQVTLSCSPISGHRSVSWYQQTPGQGLQFLFEYFSETQRNKGNFPGRFSGRQFSNSRSEMNVSTLELGDSALYLCASSLEGLYEQYFGPGTRLTVT.

The chain recombines TRBV27 with TRBJ1-2; D is ambiguous. CDR3 length equals 10 residues. V lost 3 bases and J 6 bases, leaving 2 bases between the germline ends. Germline CDR1 MNHEY, CDR2 SMNVEV (reference sequence). DNA of the CDR3: TGTGCCAGCAGTTTTAATGGCTACACCTTC. It is translated as CASSFNGYTF.

V and J are TRBV27 and TRBJ2-1; TRBD1 or TRBD2 may be the D gene (7 bases each). Trimming took off 2 bases at V and 4 bases at J, with 18 bases between the two ends. The CDR3 totals 17 residues. Germline V CDR1 and CDR2: MNHEY, SMNVEV (reference sequence). As DNA, the CDR3 is TGTGCCAGCAGTTTAGGAGTTCCAGGGGGGGGATACAATGAGCAGTTCTTC. Amino acid sequence: CASSLGVPGGGYNEQFF.

DNA of the CDR3: TGTGCCAGCAGCCTACCTATCTCTGGGGCCAACGTCCTGACTTTC. Translated: CASSLPISGANVLTF. The rearrangement links TRBV7-3 to TRBJ2-6; D is unresolved. The CDR3 is 15 amino acids. The germline V gene has CDR1 SGHTA and CDR2 FQGTGA. The V end lost 5 bases, the J end lost 0 bases, and 8 bases lay between the germline ends.

The chain is built from TRBV5-1 and TRBJ1-2; weak D call: TRBD1 (5 bases). V was cut by 7 bases and J by 8 bases, with 21 bases left in between. The CDR3 is made up of 14 amino acids. Germline V gives CDR1 SGHRS, CDR2 YFSETQ. The CDR3 sequence is CASAQGGRVGGYTF. The DNA for the CDR3 is TGCGCCAGCGCCCAGGGAGGCAGGGTCGGCGGCTACACCTTC.

This clone was detected only a few times. This sequence joins TRBV11-3 and TRBJ2-5; tentatively, D is TRBD2 (6 bases). Trimming shortened V by 5 bases and J by 5 bases, and 15 bases separated the two germline ends. The length of the CDR3 is 14 residues. The germline gives CDR1 SGHNT, CDR2 YENEEA. CDR3 protein: CASSGGFPGETQYF. In DNA, the CDR3 is TGTGCCAGCAGCGGGGGGTTTCCGGGGGAGACCCAGTACTTC. Based on the CDR3 plus reference TRBV11-3 and TRBJ2-5, the full variable domain is EAGVVQSPRYKIIEKKQPVAFWCNPISGHNTLYWYLQNLGQGPELLIRYENEEAVDDSQLPKDRFSAERLKGVDSTLKIQPAELGDSAVYLCASSGGFPGETQYFGPGTRLLVL.

This clone has more than one count but fewer than ten. The chain carries TRBV7-3 and TRBJ1-1, with D unresolved. Trimming took 4 bases from V and 3 from J, leaving 12 bases between them. The CDR3 consists of 14 residues. Germline CDR1 reads SGHTA; CDR2 reads FQGTGA. The CDR3: CASSWRGGDTEAFF. For the CDR3, the DNA is TGTGCCAGCAGCTGGCGGGGAGGAGACACTGAAGCTTTCTTT.

About this clone: Possible read error: a much larger clone is one base away. This chain uses TRBV5-6 with TRBJ1-2; D uncertain. V lost 4 bases and J 6 bases, leaving 13 bases between the germline ends. This CDR3 comprises 13 residues. Germline CDR1 and CDR2: SGHDT and YYEEEE. This chain's CDR3 is CASSLSRTNGYTF. In DNA, the CDR3 is TGTGCCAGCAGCCTTTCCAGGACCAATGGCTACACCTTC. Looking up the rest from reference TRBV5-6 and TRBJ1-2 gives the full variable domain: DAGVTQSPTHLIKTRGQQVTLRCSPKSGHDTVSWYQQALGQGPQFIFQYYEEEERQRGNFPDRFSGHQFPNYSSELNVNALLLGDSALYLCASSLSRTNGYTFGSGTRLTVV.

This chain connects TRBV7-9 to TRBJ2-1; D may be TRBD2 (6 bases). The ends were cut back, 5 bases at V and 2 bases at J, with 19 bases in the middle. CDR3 length equals 17 residues. Germline CDR1 SEHNR, CDR2 FQNEAQ (reference sequence). Written as DNA, the CDR3 is TGTGCCAGCAGCCCACTCCCGACGGGGGTTCCCTACAATGAGCAGTTCTTC. This gives the protein CASSPLPTGVPYNEQFF.

The chain recombines TRBV5-1 with TRBJ2-1; D unresolved. The germline V gene encodes CDR1 SGHRS and CDR2 YFSETQ. This CDR3 has 13 amino acids. V lost 5 bases to trimming and J lost 6 bases, with 12 bases between them. The CDR3 nucleotides read TGCGCCAGCAGTCTGGGATTCCCCAATGAGCAGTTCTTC. Protein: CASSLGFPNEQFF. The variable domain in full, completed from reference TRBV5-1 and TRBJ2-1, reads KAGVTQTPRYLIKTRGQQVTLSCSPISGHRSVSWYQQTPGQGLQFLFEYFSETQRNKGNFPGRFSGRQFSNSRSEMNVSTLELGDSALYLCASSLGFPNEQFFGPGTRLTVL.